This is a list of T cell receptor beta chains from one sample in a study of T cell changes during pregnancy in multiple sclerosis. Generated by immunoSEQ multiplex PCR, the TCRdb table keeps only in-frame clones and is missing some. Among about 86,000 clones listed, more than 85% were seen once. The material sequenced was peripheral blood, taken in the first trimester of pregnancy. Every receptor here comes from a female donor in good health, enrolled as a control in a pregnancy study. Both conserved end residues are part of each CDR3. A D gene is named only where the DNA matches it firmly. Clone size is given for some rows only: seen once, a few or many times, or a class if the clone is expanded.

>.|TRBD1|TRBV11-2|TRBJ2-2
CATTDRLNTGELFF
TGTGCCACGACGGACAGGCTGAACACCGGGGAGCTGTTTTTT
>.|.|TRBV20-1|TRBJ1-1
CSATPQIEAFF
TGCAGTGCTACACCTCAGATTGAAGCTTTCTTT
>.|.|TRBV6-6|TRBJ2-4
CASGQTGENIQYF
TGTGCCAGCGGCCAAACGGGGGAGAATATTCAGTACTTC
>.|.|TRBV7-2|TRBJ2-7
CASSSRDFSYEQYF
TGTGCCAGCAGCTCCCGGGACTTCTCCTACGAGCAGTACTTC
>.|TRBD1|TRBV6-4|TRBJ2-1
CASSGGQGRFDEQFF
TGTGCCAGCAGTGGAGGACAGGGGCGCTTCGATGAGCAGTTCTTC
>.|TRBD1|TRBV13|TRBJ2-7
CASTVDRDSYEQYF
TGTGCCAGCACCGTAGACCGGGACAGTTACGAGCAGTACTTC
>.|TRBD1|TRBV7-3|TRBJ2-2
CASSSGTGRTGELFF
TGTGCCAGCAGCTCCGGGACAGGGAGGACCGGGGAGCTGTTTTTT
>.|TRBD1|TRBV9|TRBJ1-3
CASSVNRGPSGNTIYF
TGTGCCAGCAGCGTTAACAGGGGTCCCTCTGGAAACACCATATATTTT
>.|TRBD1|TRBV6-5|TRBJ2-7
CASSLTGTAYEQYF
TGTGCCAGCAGTTTGACCGGGACAGCCTACGAGCAGTACTTC
>.|.|TRBV2|TRBJ1-2
CASSGDSSNGYTF
TGTGCCAGCAGTGGAGACTCCTCGAATGGCTACACCTTC
>.|TRBD1|TRBV5-4|TRBJ1-2
CASSPGQGPFYGYTF
TGTGCCAGCAGCCCCGGACAGGGACCCTTCTATGGCTACACCTTC
>.|.|TRBV4-3|TRBJ2-3
CASSQEVSGLADTQYF
TGCGCCAGCAGCCAAGAGGTGAGCGGATTGGCAGATACGCAGTATTTT
>.|.|TRBV7-2|TRBJ2-2
CASSLRAQGANTGELFF
TGTGCCAGCAGCTTACGTGCGCAGGGTGCGAACACCGGGGAGCTGTTTTTT
>.|TRBD1|TRBV5-1|TRBJ2-7
CASSQGGQGGYEQYF
TGCGCCAGCAGCCAGGGGGGACAGGGAGGCTACGAGCAGTACTTC
>once|TRBD2|TRBV6-6|TRBJ2-1
CASIRAGDYNEQFF
TGTGCCAGCATTCGGGCGGGGGACTACAATGAGCAGTTCTTC
>.|TRBD2|TRBV18|TRBJ2-5
CASSPLALAEETQYF
TGTGCCAGCTCACCACTAGCACTAGCGGAAGAGACCCAGTACTTC
>.|.|TRBV11-2|TRBJ1-2
CASSLDLGAQYYGYTF
TGTGCCAGCAGCTTAGATTTGGGGGCGCAATACTATGGCTACACCTTC
>.|.|TRBV4-2|TRBJ2-3
CASSQDYPRQNPSTDTQYF
TGTGCCAGCAGCCAAGATTACCCGCGACAGAACCCTAGCACAGATACGCAGTATTTT
>.|.|TRBV5-4|TRBJ1-6
CASSLLLGGNSPLHF
TGTGCCAGCAGCTTGTTGTTAGGAGGTAATTCACCCCTCCACTTT
>.|TRBD2|TRBV5-6|TRBJ2-7
CASSAPGGFEQYF
TGTGCCAGCAGCGCCCCGGGGGGGTTCGAGCAGTACTTC
>.|.|TRBV4-3|TRBJ2-3
CASSQEPQGTLGTDTQYF
TGCGCCAGCAGCCAAGAACCTCAGGGGACATTAGGAACAGATACGCAGTATTTT
>.|TRBD2|TRBV4-3|TRBJ2-1
CASSQGRSGAYNEQFF
TGCGCCAGCAGCCAAGGTCGCAGCGGGGCCTACAATGAGCAGTTCTTC
>.|.|TRBV9|TRBJ1-4
CASSAGGGEKLFF
TGTGCCAGCAGCGCGGGGGGCGGGGAAAAACTGTTTTTT
>.|.|TRBV28|TRBJ2-1
CASSLVLTRTGEQFF
TGTGCCAGCAGTCTAGTCCTTACGCGGACTGGTGAGCAGTTCTTC
>.|TRBD2|TRBV7-2|TRBJ2-1
CASSHGEQAGGRGQFF
TGTGCCAGCAGCCACGGGGAGCAAGCGGGGGGGAGAGGGCAGTTCTTC
>.|.|TRBV29-1|TRBJ2-1
CSVAGGGGAYNEQFF
TGCAGCGTGGCAGGGGGCGGGGGGGCCTACAATGAGCAGTTCTTC
>.|TRBD2|TRBV11-2|TRBJ2-2
CASSLSGTSGVGELFF
TGTGCCAGCAGCCTATCCGGGACTAGCGGGGTCGGGGAGCTGTTTTTT
>.|TRBD2|TRBV5-8|TRBJ2-2
CASSQEQRGDEELFF
TGTGCCAGCAGCCAGGAGCAGCGGGGGGATGAGGAGCTGTTTTTT
>once|.|TRBV7-2|TRBJ1-2
CASSLKRENGYTF
TGTGCCAGCAGCTTGAAGCGGGAGAATGGCTACACCTTC
>.|TRBD1|TRBV25-1|TRBJ2-2
CASSGTGGLLNTGELFF
TGTGCCAGCAGTGGGACAGGGGGGCTATTGAACACCGGGGAGCTGTTTTTT
>.|.|TRBV7-9|TRBJ2-7
CASSPGGQTYEQYF
TGTGCCAGCAGCCCCGGGGGACAGACCTACGAGCAGTACTTC
>.|.|TRBV5-4|TRBJ2-1
CASSLDRLVVFF
TGTGCCAGCAGCTTGGACAGGTTGGTTGTGTTCTTC
>.|TRBD2|TRBV27|TRBJ2-5
CASSPLGAGGETQYF
TGTGCCAGCAGCCCCCTGGGAGCGGGGGGAGAGACCCAGTACTTC
>once|TRBD1|TRBV13|TRBJ2-7
CASSLRGTGAYEQYF
TGTGCCAGCAGCTTAAGAGGGACAGGGGCCTACGAGCAGTACTTC
>.|TRBD1|TRBV7-6|TRBJ1-5
CASSSGQYSNQPQHF
TGTGCCAGCAGCTCGGGACAGTATAGCAATCAGCCCCAGCATTTT
>.|TRBD1|TRBV19|TRBJ1-4
CASRDRGRTNEKLFF
TGTGCCAGTAGGGACAGGGGGCGTACTAATGAAAAACTGTTTTTT
>.|TRBD1|TRBV5-1|TRBJ1-4
CASSFGSRGVNEKLFF
TGCGCCAGCAGCTTTGGATCCAGGGGGGTAAACGAAAAACTGTTTTTT
>.|.|TRBV6-5|TRBJ1-1
CASRAPGGDGLEAFF
TGTGCCAGCAGGGCACCCGGCGGTGACGGACTTGAAGCTTTCTTT
>.|TRBD1|TRBV13|TRBJ2-5
CASSFDRGVETQYF
TGTGCCAGCAGCTTCGACAGGGGGGTGGAGACCCAGTACTTC
>.|TRBD1|TRBV29-1|TRBJ1-1
CSVRHRDRGVLNTEAFF
TGCAGCGTCAGACACCGGGACAGAGGGGTTTTGAACACTGAAGCTTTCTTT
>.|TRBD1|TRBV19|TRBJ1-1
CASGSRDREAFF
TGTGCCAGTGGGTCACGGGACAGAGAAGCTTTCTTT
>.|.|TRBV29-1|TRBJ1-1
CSVRGQLFTAEAFF
TGCAGCGTTAGGGGCCAGCTCTTCACCGCTGAAGCTTTCTTT
>.|.|TRBV5-6|TRBJ1-3
CASSLVSGKDRLSGNTIYF
TGTGCCAGCAGCTTGGTATCAGGGAAGGACCGACTCTCTGGAAACACCATATATTTT
>.|TRBD1|TRBV10-3|TRBJ1-3
CAISESSDRGRNTIYF
TGTGCCATCAGTGAGTCTTCGGACAGGGGAAGAAACACCATATATTTT
>.|.|TRBV5-4|TRBJ2-1
CASSLAVGRGGVHNEQFF
TGTGCCAGCAGCTTGGCCGTCGGGCGGGGTGGGGTACACAATGAGCAGTTCTTC
>.|TRBD1|TRBV6-1|TRBJ2-7
CASSVGGAAYEQYF
TGTGCCAGCAGTGTAGGGGGCGCGGCCTACGAGCAGTACTTC
>.|TRBD2|TRBV7-2|TRBJ2-1
CASSLSRGAYNEQFF
TGTGCCAGCAGCTTATCGCGGGGGGCCTACAATGAGCAGTTCTTC
>.|.|TRBV20-1|TRBJ1-1
CSAEAGAEAFF
TGCAGTGCAGAGGCAGGGGCGGAAGCTTTCTTT
>once|.|TRBV11-3|TRBJ2-7
CASSLPYEQYF
TGTGCCAGCAGCCTCCCCTACGAGCAGTACTTC